What follows are 5 T cell receptor beta chains derived from one specimen sequenced in a study of regulatory T cells in long-lasting Graves disease (dated by TCRdb to the early 2020s). To prepare the library, multiplex PCR was applied. Data came from an Illumina HiSeq 4000. TCR beta libraries were built with iRepertoire HTBI primers and Arm-PCR amplification of CDR3 regions. Using fastp trimming at Q25 and MiXCR clonotype assembly, TCRdb reanalyzed the public sequencing data and kept in-frame beta chains. Each CDR3 protein gets just one entry, which takes the most common genes and DNA from the rows behind it. The sample table shows a few hundred thousand distinct CDR3 sequences, and 15% to 20% are seen once. The top ten hold 14% of the sample. Taken with the paper, the label for time point translates to: newly diagnosed GD, antithyroid drugs for less than 3 months. For both TCR sequencing and RNA sequencing, RNA was extracted from PBMCs using TRIzol.

The same data also went into a second study, on T cells in Graves' hyperthyroidism and ophthalmopathy.

Sequenced material: peripheral blood mononuclear cells (PBMCs), taken at new diagnosis, from a patient treated with antithyroid drugs. These receptors were obtained from a woman aged 25-40 years with Graves disease. Donor details come from another sample of the same person, matched by shared clones.

The rearrangement uses TRBV2 and TRBJ2-5, with 10 bases aligning to TRBD2. V lost 3 bases to trimming and J lost 7 bases; unmatched junction nucleotides: 8. The CDR3 runs 15 residues. Germline assignment: CDR1 SNHLY and CDR2 FYNNEI. CDR3 sequence (DNA): TGTGCCAGCAGTGAGCGTCCTAGCGGGGGACCGACCCAGTACTTC. It translates to CASSERPSGGPTQYF. The entire variable domain, with the rest obtained from reference TRBV2 and TRBJ2-5, is as follows: EPEVTQTPSHQVTQMGQEVILRCVPISNHLYFYWYRQILGQKVEFLVSFYNNEISEKSEIFDDQFSVERPDGSNFTLKIRSTKLEDSAMYFCASSERPSGGPTQYFGPGTRLLVL.

This clonotype occurred many times. V is TRBV5-1 and J is TRBJ1-1; 8 nucleotides agree with TRBD1. Germline V gives CDR1 SGHRS, CDR2 YFSETQ. The V segment lost 0 bases and the J segment 2 bases; nucleotides outside the gene matches: 3. This CDR3 region has 15 residues. In nucleotides, the CDR3 is TGCGCCAGCAGCTTGGGGACAGGGTTCAACACTGAAGCTTTCTTT. It translates to CASSLGTGFNTEAFF.

In this sample, this clonotype turned up many times. This chain joins TRBV4-1 and TRBJ1-5, with 11 nucleotides matching TRBD1. The CDR3 has 16 residues. Trimming took 0 bases from V and 4 from J; bases not matched to a gene: 2. CDR1 and CDR2 (germline): MGHRA, YSYEKL. The CDR3 is CASSQDRDRGNQPQHF. In DNA, the CDR3 is TGCGCCAGCAGCCAAGACCGGGACAGGGGGAATCAGCCCCAGCATTTT.

The table lists this clonotype with many counts. The chain is built from TRBV7-2 and TRBJ2-3; 9 bases fit TRBD1. V lost 5 bases, J lost 5 bases, and 8 bases stayed unmatched. This CDR3 contains 15 residues. The germline V gene encodes CDR1 SGHTA and CDR2 FQGNSA. This CDR3 is CASSPQGARGDTQYF. CDR3 DNA: TGTGCCAGCAGCCCACAGGGGGCGAGGGGAGATACGCAGTATTTT.

This clonotype was counted at least ten times. The chain is built from TRBV7-2 and TRBJ2-3; maybe TRBD2 (7 bases). The CDR3 is 16 amino acids. Germline CDR1 is SGHTA and CDR2 is FQGNSA. The V and J ends lost 1 base and 2 bases respectively, with 13 bases between them. The CDR3 DNA is TGTGCCAGCAGCTTAGTACCGGGGGGCGACACAGATACGCAGTATTTT. Translated, it gives CASSLVPGGDTDTQYF.